Listed below are T cell receptor beta chains from one sample, sequenced in a study of cytomegalovirus exposure and HLA in healthy donors. TCRdb keeps only in-frame clones here, not all; method: immunoSEQ multiplex PCR. The repertoire includes about 110,000 clones, 79% of them detected once, and around 3% sits in the top ten. Sequencing was done on a sample of PBMCs. These receptors originate from a woman between 18 and 30 years old in good health and CMV-seropositive. Each CDR3 is given with its conserved first and last residue. A D gene is named only where the DNA matches it firmly. For some rows the clone size is stated as once, few or many, or as a class when expanded; others skip it.

D | J | size | V | CDR3 | DNA
TRBD1 | TRBJ1-1 | - | TRBV6-5 | CASSRQGAGPEAFF | TGTGCCAGCAGCCGACAGGGGGCAGGGCCTGAAGCTTTCTTT
TRBD2 | TRBJ2-7 | once | TRBV10-3 | CAIKGTIAYEQYF | TGTGCCATCAAAGGGACTATTGCCTACGAGCAGTACTTC
TRBD2 | TRBJ2-7 | - | TRBV19 | CASSFASGSSYEQYF | TGTGCCAGTAGTTTCGCTAGCGGGAGCTCCTACGAGCAGTACTTC
TRBD1 | TRBJ1-3 | once | TRBV30 | CAWSRGTGAFSSGNTIYF | TGTGCCTGGAGTAGAGGGACAGGAGCTTTTTCCTCTGGAAACACCATATATTTT
- | TRBJ2-7 | - | TRBV7-2 | CASSPLGDEQYF | TGTGCCAGCAGCCCTCTCGGGGACGAGCAGTACTTC
TRBD1 | TRBJ2-7 | - | TRBV5-1 | CASSSGTGYYEQYF | TGCGCCAGCAGTTCTGGGACAGGGTACTACGAGCAGTACTTC
- | TRBJ1-1 | - | TRBV6-6 | CASSYLGRGEAFF | TGTGCCAGCAGTTACCTTGGTAGGGGGGAAGCTTTCTTT
TRBD2 | TRBJ2-7 | - | TRBV27 | CASSRDPTSGRRDEQYF | TGTGCCAGCAGCCGGGACCCCACTAGCGGGAGGAGAGACGAGCAGTACTTC
TRBD1 | TRBJ2-6 | - | TRBV10-3 | CAIPGTGNSGTNVLTF | TGTGCCATTCCCGGGACAGGGAACTCTGGGACCAACGTCCTGACTTTC
TRBD1 | TRBJ1-2 | few | TRBV28 | CASSSPQGQGAGGYTF | TGTGCCAGCAGTTCACCCCAGGGGCAGGGGGCTGGGGGCTACACCTTC
- | TRBJ2-7 | - | TRBV2 | CASRGEGGYEQYF | TGTGCCAGCAGGGGGGAGGGGGGCTACGAGCAGTACTTC
TRBD1 | TRBJ1-4 | - | TRBV19 | CASGTGLGKLFF | TGTGCCAGTGGGACAGGGTTGGGGAAACTGTTTTTT
TRBD2 | TRBJ2-3 | - | TRBV5-1 | CASSFRTSGSPDTQYF | TGCGCCAGCAGCTTTCGGACTAGCGGGAGCCCAGATACGCAGTATTTT
- | TRBJ2-3 | few | TRBV6-5 | CASSFRGSGTDTQYF | TGTGCCAGCAGTTTCCGGGGTAGCGGCACAGATACGCAGTATTTT
- | TRBJ1-5 | - | TRBV4-1 | CASSLTPFSPQHF | TGCGCCAGCAGCCTAACTCCCTTTTCGCCCCAGCATTTT
TRBD2 | TRBJ2-3 | - | TRBV6-1 | CASSGAGGITDTQYF | TGTGCCAGCAGTGGGGCGGGAGGGATCACAGATACGCAGTATTTT
- | TRBJ1-4 | - | TRBV6-5 | CASSLVRGTNEKLFF | TGTGCCAGCTCCCTAGTTAGGGGTACCAATGAAAAACTGTTTTTT
- | TRBJ2-3 | - | TRBV7-9 | CSSSLSTDTQYF | TGTTCCAGCAGCCTAAGCACAGATACGCAGTATTTT
- | TRBJ2-2 | few | TRBV7-8 | CASSSRNRETGELFF | TGTGCCAGCAGCTCGCGGAACAGGGAAACCGGGGAGCTGTTTTTT
TRBD2 | TRBJ2-7 | few | TRBV10-3 | CAIGGERTFLVAGRNEQYF | TGTGCCATCGGGGGGGAGAGGACCTTCTTAGTAGCGGGAAGGAACGAGCAGTACTTC